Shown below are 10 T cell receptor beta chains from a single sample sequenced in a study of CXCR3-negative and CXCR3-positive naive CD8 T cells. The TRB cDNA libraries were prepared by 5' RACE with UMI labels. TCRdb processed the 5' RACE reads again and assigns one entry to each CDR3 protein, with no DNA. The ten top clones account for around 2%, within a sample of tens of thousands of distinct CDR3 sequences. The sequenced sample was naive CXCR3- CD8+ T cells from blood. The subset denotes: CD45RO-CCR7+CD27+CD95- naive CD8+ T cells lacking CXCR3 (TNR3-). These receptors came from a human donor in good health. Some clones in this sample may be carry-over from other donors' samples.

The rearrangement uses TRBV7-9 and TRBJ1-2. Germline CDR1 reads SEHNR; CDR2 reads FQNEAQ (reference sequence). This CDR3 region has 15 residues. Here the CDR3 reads CASSEQSGPYTGYTF.

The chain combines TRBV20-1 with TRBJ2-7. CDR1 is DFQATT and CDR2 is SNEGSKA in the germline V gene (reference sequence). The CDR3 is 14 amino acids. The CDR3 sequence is CSARDLWGPDEQYF.

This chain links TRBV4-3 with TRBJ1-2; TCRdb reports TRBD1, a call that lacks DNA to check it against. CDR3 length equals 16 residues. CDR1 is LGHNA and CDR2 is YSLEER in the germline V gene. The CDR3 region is CASSQDSDRTNYGYTF.

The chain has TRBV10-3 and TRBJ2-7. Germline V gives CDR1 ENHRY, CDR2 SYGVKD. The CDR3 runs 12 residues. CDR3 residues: CAISEEVYEQYF.

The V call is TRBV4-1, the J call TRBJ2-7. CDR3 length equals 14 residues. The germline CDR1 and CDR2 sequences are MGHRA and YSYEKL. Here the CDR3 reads CASSQHLDTYEQYF.

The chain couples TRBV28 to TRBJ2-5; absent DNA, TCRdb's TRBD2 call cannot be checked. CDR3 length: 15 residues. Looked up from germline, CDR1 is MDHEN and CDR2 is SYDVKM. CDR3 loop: CASSSNAGPLETQYF.

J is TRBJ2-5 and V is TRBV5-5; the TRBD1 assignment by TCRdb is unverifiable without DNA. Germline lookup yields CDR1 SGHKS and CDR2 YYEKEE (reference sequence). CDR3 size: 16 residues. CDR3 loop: CASSNLDGGGGETQYF.

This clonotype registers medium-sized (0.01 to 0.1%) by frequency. CDR3 loop: CASSLYYRGEDGYTF. The chain uses TRBV4-3 and TRBJ1-2; TCRdb lists TRBD1, though no DNA is available to test this call. The V gene's germline CDR1 is LGHNA and CDR2 YSLEER. The CDR3 has 15 amino acids.

The CDR3 sequence is CASSLFSGPNYGYTF. The genes are TRBV28 and TRBJ1-2. This CDR3 contains 15 residues. Looked up from germline, CDR1 is MDHEN and CDR2 is SYDVKM.

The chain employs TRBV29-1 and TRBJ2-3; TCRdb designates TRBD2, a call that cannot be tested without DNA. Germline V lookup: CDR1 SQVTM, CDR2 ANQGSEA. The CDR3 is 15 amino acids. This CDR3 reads CSVDDLAGGFHTQYF.